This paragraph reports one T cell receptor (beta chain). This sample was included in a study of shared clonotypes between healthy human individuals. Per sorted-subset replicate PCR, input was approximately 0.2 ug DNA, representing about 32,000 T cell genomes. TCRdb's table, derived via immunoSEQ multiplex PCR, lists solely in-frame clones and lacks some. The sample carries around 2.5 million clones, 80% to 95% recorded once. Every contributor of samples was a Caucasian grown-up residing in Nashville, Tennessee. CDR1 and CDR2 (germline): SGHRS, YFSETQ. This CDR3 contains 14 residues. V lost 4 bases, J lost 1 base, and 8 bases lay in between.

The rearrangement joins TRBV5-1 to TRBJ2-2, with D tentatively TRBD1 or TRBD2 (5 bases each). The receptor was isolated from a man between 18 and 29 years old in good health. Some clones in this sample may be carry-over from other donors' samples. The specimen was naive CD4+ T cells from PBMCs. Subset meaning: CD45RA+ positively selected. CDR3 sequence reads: CASSPGRNTGELFF. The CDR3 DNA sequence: TGCGCCAGCAGCCCGGGACGGAACACCGGGGAGCTGTTTTTT. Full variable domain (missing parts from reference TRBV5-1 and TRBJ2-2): KAGVTQTPRYLIKTRGQQVTLSCSPISGHRSVSWYQQTPGQGLQFLFEYFSETQRNKGNFPGRFSGRQFSNSRSEMNVSTLELGDSALYLCASSPGRNTGELFFGEGSRLTVL.